These 23 T cell receptor beta chains originate from one sample sequenced in a study of cytomegalovirus exposure and HLA in healthy donors. The PCR had 60 Vbeta and 13 Jbeta primers. Data came from immunoSEQ multiplex PCR; TCRdb stores just in-frame clones and leaves some out. This table has some 91,000 clones, around four fifths appearing once. The sample consisted of PBMCs. The receptors come from a woman aged 55-70 years in good health and CMV-seronegative.

Only one count was recorded for this clone. This chain uses TRBV5-5 with TRBJ1-2, with 7 bases aligning to TRBD1. V lost 4 bases, J lost 3 bases, and 6 bases stayed unmatched. Germline CDR1 reads SGHKS; CDR2 reads YYEKEE (reference sequence). The CDR3 totals 14 residues. CDR3 sequence reads: CASSTLTGDYGYTF. The CDR3 DNA reads TGTGCCAGCAGCACCCTAACAGGGGACTATGGCTACACCTTC.

The CDR3 is CASSIDRNQPQHF. CDR3 bases: TGTGCCAGCAGCATCGACAGAAATCAGCCCCAGCATTTT. The chain couples TRBV7-2 to TRBJ1-5, with a tentative D call TRBD1 (5 bases). The CDR3 totals 13 residues. The V gene's germline CDR1 is SGHTA and CDR2 FQGNSA. V dropped 5 bases and J dropped 4 bases, with 9 bases sitting between them. The full variable domain, with the rest looked up from reference TRBV7-2 and TRBJ1-5, is GAGVSQSPSNKVTEKGKDVELRCDPISGHTALYWYRQSLGQGLEFLIYFQGNSAPDKSGLPSDRFSAERTGGSVSTLTIQRTQQEDSAVYLCASSIDRNQPQHFGDGTRLSIL.

V gene TRBV2 combines with J gene TRBJ1-2; a possible D gene is TRBD1 (5 bases). CDR3 length: 13 residues. Germline-derived CDR1 and CDR2 are SNHLY and FYNNEI. Trimming left V 6 bases short and J 0 bases short, with 8 bases between. In nucleotides, the CDR3 is TGTGCCAGCAGCCAGGGCACTAACTATGGCTACACCTTC. Translating it yields CASSQGTNYGYTF.

The table lists this clone with a count of one. V is TRBV19 and J is TRBJ2-2; the D is unclear. V was shortened by 5 bases and J by 1 base, with 11 bases between the two germline ends. This CDR3 region has 15 residues. The V gene's germline CDR1 is LNHDA and CDR2 SQIVND (reference sequence). This chain's CDR3 is CASSPSTLNTGELFF. The CDR3 coding sequence is TGTGCCAGTAGTCCCTCGACATTGAACACCGGGGAGCTGTTTTTT.

The chain couples TRBV25-1 to TRBJ2-1; D possibly corresponds to TRBD1 (5 bases). This CDR3 comprises 14 residues. The germline gives CDR1 MGHDK, CDR2 SYGVNS. The V end lost 7 bases, the J end lost 2 bases, and 12 bases lay between the germline ends. The CDR3 region is CASKGDGPYNEQFF. The CDR3 bases are TGTGCCAGCAAAGGGGATGGTCCCTACAATGAGCAGTTCTTC.

This sequence joins TRBV5-1 and TRBJ1-2, with D unclear. The CDR3 sequence is 16 residues long. Germline CDR1 is SGHRS and CDR2 is YFSETQ. Trimming cost V 6 bases and J 5 bases, with 23 bases left between them. CDR3 protein: CASTSPRPYPRYGYTF. The CDR3 DNA reads TGCGCCAGCACCTCCCCCAGGCCATATCCCAGGTATGGCTACACCTTC. Together with reference TRBV5-1 and TRBJ1-2, the CDR3 gives the full variable domain: KAGVTQTPRYLIKTRGQQVTLSCSPISGHRSVSWYQQTPGQGLQFLFEYFSETQRNKGNFPGRFSGRQFSNSRSEMNVSTLELGDSALYLCASTSPRPYPRYGYTFGSGTRLTVV.

Only a few counts were recorded for this clone. The V gene is TRBV11-2, the J gene TRBJ1-2; 11 nucleotides align to TRBD1. CDR1 is SGHAT and CDR2 is FQNNGV in the germline V gene. The CDR3 runs 11 residues. V lost 8 bases, J lost 7 bases, and 0 bases stayed unmatched. The CDR3 DNA reads TGTGCCAGCGGGACAGGGGGTGGCTACACCTTC. Protein sequence: CASGTGGGYTF.

The chain employs TRBV7-2 and TRBJ2-7; 10 nucleotides align to TRBD2. The germline CDR1 and CDR2 sequences are SGHTA and FQGNSA. CDR3 size: 17 residues. J lost 1 base, V lost 2 bases, and 8 bases had no gene match. The CDR3 here is CASSLLAGVFESYEQYF. The CDR3 region has the DNA TGTGCCAGCAGCTTACTAGCGGGGGTTTTCGAATCCTACGAGCAGTACTTC.

A single count supports this clone. This chain links TRBV28 with TRBJ2-7; 12 positions agree with TRBD1. CDR3 length: 14 residues. V dropped 6 bases and J dropped 4; count of bases not matched to a gene: 4. In germline, CDR1 is MDHEN, CDR2 SYDVKM. As DNA, the CDR3 is TGTGCCAGCAGAGGGACAGGGGGCATGTACGAGCAGTACTTC. Amino acid sequence: CASRGTGGMYEQYF.

The chain joins TRBV5-1 to TRBJ1-2, with 7 bases aligning to TRBD1. Germline CDR1 SGHRS, CDR2 YFSETQ. Losses at the gene ends were 0 bases for V and 8 bases for J; bases not matched to a gene: 16. The CDR3 spans 17 residues. CDR3: CASSLAGTVVGSSGYTF. As DNA, the CDR3 is TGCGCCAGCAGCTTGGCCGGGACAGTCGTCGGAAGCAGCGGCTACACCTTC.

J is TRBJ2-1 and V is TRBV11-2; no firm D call. CDR1 and CDR2 (germline): SGHAT, FQNNGV. The germline V and J ends were trimmed by 0 bases and 7 bases, with 7 bases remaining between them. There are 13 residues in the CDR3. CDR3 in DNA: TGTGCCAGCAGCTTAGATCACACAAATGAGCAGTTCTTC. It yields the protein CASSLDHTNEQFF.

The rearrangement uses TRBV2 and TRBJ2-1, with 7 bases matching TRBD2. V lost 2 bases, J lost 3 bases, and 7 bases stayed unmatched. Germline V CDR1 and CDR2: SNHLY, FYNNEI. This CDR3 is built from 16 residues. The CDR3 DNA follows: TGTGCCAGCAGTGAATGGGCGGGGGACCTCTACAATGAGCAGTTCTTC. Its translation: CASSEWAGDLYNEQFF.

V usage is TRBV30 and J usage is TRBJ2-7, with a possible D match to TRBD2 (5 bases). The germline CDR1 and CDR2 sequences are GTSNPN and SVGIG (reference sequence). CDR3 length: 12 amino acids. V was clipped by 1 base and J by 5 bases, with 9 bases between them. CDR3: CAWSEWGDEQYF. CDR3 DNA: TGTGCCTGGAGTGAATGGGGAGACGAGCAGTACTTC.

V gene TRBV7-8 combines with J gene TRBJ2-3; D ambiguous. This CDR3 is built from 13 residues. Germline lookup yields CDR1 SGHVS and CDR2 FQNEAQ. The V end was cut by 5 bases, the J end by 7 bases, with 13 bases between. CDR3 in amino acids: CASSPSVLNTQYF. DNA of the CDR3: TGTGCCAGCAGCCCCTCGGTCCTCAATACGCAGTATTTT.

The chain has TRBV19 and TRBJ1-4; 7 bases line up with TRBD1. This CDR3 spans 15 amino acids. Looked up from germline, CDR1 is LNHDA and CDR2 is SQIVND (reference sequence). The junction had 4 bases not matched to a gene; V was cut back by 4 bases and J by 2 bases. The CDR3 sequence is CASSTTGATNEKLFF. The DNA of the CDR3 is TGTGCCAGTAGTACAACAGGGGCCACTAATGAAAAACTGTTTTTT.

The chain has TRBV10-3 and TRBJ2-5; 7 bases map to TRBD1. V dropped 3 bases and J dropped 2; count of bases not matched to a gene: 9. CDR3 size: 16 residues. From germline, CDR1 is ENHRY and CDR2 SYGVKD. The CDR3 sequence is CAISDDRTGRQETQYF. CDR3 bases: TGTGCCATCAGTGATGATAGGACAGGCCGACAAGAGACCCAGTACTTC.

This clone occurred a few times. This chain links TRBV6-5 with TRBJ1-4; no definite D call. Deletions cut 2 bases from V and 0 bases from J, with 10 bases between. Germline-derived CDR1 and CDR2 are MNHEY and SVGAGI. This CDR3 has 16 residues. Written as DNA, the CDR3 is TGTGCCAGCAGTTACATATCGCAGGCAACTAATGAAAAACTGTTTTTT. Encoded protein: CASSYISQATNEKLFF.

This clone has only one observation. This chain joins TRBV5-1 and TRBJ2-7, with unresolved D. The CDR3 spans 15 residues. V was shortened by 0 bases and J by 3 bases, with 13 bases between the two germline ends. Germline V gene data show CDR1 as SGHRS and CDR2 as YFSETQ. In DNA form, the CDR3 reads TGCGCCAGCAGCTTGGGGGTTGGGCACAACTACGAGCAGTACTTC. Translation gives CASSLGVGHNYEQYF.

The chain combines TRBV5-1 with TRBJ1-1; 8 bases agree with TRBD1. Germline CDR1 and CDR2: SGHRS and YFSETQ. The CDR3 extends over 13 amino acids. After removal of 0 bases from V and 6 bases from J, the junction contained 1 base not matched to a gene. The CDR3 DNA sequence: TGCGCCAGCAGCTTGGACAGGGGGGCTGAAGCTTTCTTT. The encoded protein is CASSLDRGAEAFF.

The chain links TRBV5-4 to TRBJ2-7; 7 bases map to TRBD2. V was clipped by 2 bases and J by 1 base; unmatched bases: 3. Looked up from germline, CDR1 is SGHNT and CDR2 is YYREEE (reference sequence). The CDR3 covers 14 residues. Here the CDR3 reads CASSFSGGSYEQYF. Written as DNA, the CDR3 is TGTGCCAGCAGCTTCTCGGGGGGATCCTACGAGCAGTACTTC. The full variable domain, completed using reference TRBV5-4 and TRBJ2-7, is ETGVTQSPTHLIKTRGQQVTLRCSSQSGHNTVSWYQQALGQGPQFIFQYYREEENGRGNFPPRFSGLQFPNYSSELNVNALELDDSALYLCASSFSGGSYEQYFGPGTRLTVT.

This clone was detected once. This chain joins TRBV4-3 and TRBJ2-6; 8 bases are shared with TRBD1. J was trimmed by 0 bases and V by 1 base; bases with no gene match: 5. Germline CDR1 reads LGHNA; CDR2 reads YSLEER. This CDR3 contains 18 residues. As DNA, the CDR3 is TGCGCCAGCAGCCAAGGGGCAGGGGGCCTCTCTGGGGCCAACGTCCTGACTTTC. This gives the protein CASSQGAGGLSGANVLTF.

This chain links TRBV5-1 with TRBJ1-4; 8 nucleotides line up with TRBD1. Trimming cost V 3 bases and J 14 bases; bases outside gene matches: 6. Germline V gene data show CDR1 as SGHRS and CDR2 as YFSETQ. The CDR3 runs to 12 residues. The CDR3 DNA is TGCGCCAGCAGCTCAGGGACAGGAGGTCTGTTTTTT. It yields the protein CASSSGTGGLFF. Supplemented by reference TRBV5-1 and TRBJ1-4, the full variable domain reads KAGVTQTPRYLIKTRGQQVTLSCSPISGHRSVSWYQQTPGQGLQFLFEYFSETQRNKGNFPGRFSGRQFSNSRSEMNVSTLELGDSALYLCASSSGTGGLFFGSGTQLSVL.

The rearrangement joins TRBV6-5 to TRBJ2-3, with 7 bases matching TRBD1. Germline values: CDR1 MNHEY, CDR2 SVGAGI. The CDR3 runs to 14 residues. The V gene end was trimmed by 0 bases and the J gene end by 6 bases; junction bases not matched to a gene: 3. The CDR3 nucleotides read TGTGCCAGCAGTTACTCGACAGGGTGGGATACGCAGTATTTT. Its protein product is CASSYSTGWDTQYF.